These 11 T cell receptor beta chains were sequenced from one sample in a study of shared clonotypes between healthy human individuals. TCRdb's copy holds only in-frame clones and misses some; the assay was immunoSEQ multiplex PCR. The top ten hold 0.37% of the sample, which has 2 million to 2.5 million clones, 85% to 95% seen once. The specimen sequenced was naive CD4+ T cells from PBMCs. Subset reported: CD45RA+ positively selected. Receptor source: a man younger than 35 in good health. Some clones in this sample may be carry-over from other donors' samples.

The rearrangement links TRBV10-3 to TRBJ1-5; no firm D call. The CDR3 spans 12 residues. CDR1 and CDR2 (germline): ENHRY, SYGVKD. Trimming took 0 bases from V and 9 from J, leaving 6 bases between them. The DNA for the CDR3 is TGTGCCATCAGTGAGTCAGAGAGGCCCCAGCATTTT. It is translated as CAISESERPQHF.

The chain is built from TRBV7-9 and TRBJ1-1; a weak D match, TRBD1 (6 bases). Between the trimmed V and J ends, which lost 4 bases and 2 bases, there was a span of 17 bases. Per the germline V gene, CDR1 is SEHNR and CDR2 is FQNEAQ (reference sequence). There are 16 residues in the CDR3. The CDR3 protein is CASSSHPTGPNTEAFF. The CDR3 coding sequence is TGTGCCAGCAGCTCCCACCCGACAGGTCCTAACACTGAAGCTTTCTTT.

The chain recombines TRBV30 with TRBJ1-4; possibly TRBD1 for D (5 bases). Trimming pared 1 base from V and 5 bases from J, leaving 11 bases between. Germline-derived CDR1 and CDR2 are GTSNPN and SVGIG (reference sequence). CDR3 length: 14 amino acids. CDR3 DNA: TGTGCCTGGAGTGGGGGACTCCCCAATGAAAAACTGTTTTTT. As protein: CAWSGGLPNEKLFF.

The chain has TRBV28 and TRBJ2-4; perhaps TRBD1 as D (5 bases). The CDR3 covers 15 residues. Trimming removed 6 bases from V and 3 bases from J, with 15 bases in between. CDR1 is MDHEN and CDR2 is SYDVKM in the germline V gene. The CDR3 DNA sequence: TGTGCCAGCAGAGGGGTAGGGGCTGTCAAAAACATTCAGTACTTC. It codes for CASRGVGAVKNIQYF.

The chain couples TRBV11-2 to TRBJ1-1, with unresolved D. The germline gives CDR1 SGHAT, CDR2 FQNNGV. CDR3 length: 15 amino acids. The V and J ends lost 0 bases and 0 bases respectively, with 8 bases between them. CDR3 loop: CASSLERAMNTEAFF. The CDR3 coding sequence is TGTGCCAGCAGCTTAGAGCGCGCTATGAACACTGAAGCTTTCTTT. Looking up the rest from reference TRBV11-2 and TRBJ1-1 gives the full variable domain: EAGVAQSPRYKIIEKRQSVAFWCNPISGHATLYWYQQILGQGPKLLIQFQNNGVVDDSQLPKDRFSAERLKGVDSTLKIQPAKLEDSAVYLCASSLERAMNTEAFFGQGTRLTVV.

V usage is TRBV25-1 and J usage is TRBJ2-5; D is perhaps TRBD2 (6 bases). V was clipped by 3 bases and J by 11 bases, with 16 bases between them. Germline values: CDR1 MGHDK, CDR2 SYGVNS. The CDR3 covers 13 residues. The CDR3 DNA reads as TGTGCCAGCAGTGACGCAGGGAGGAAGGAGCAGTACTTC. Translated: CASSDAGRKEQYF.

The chain has TRBV5-6 and TRBJ2-1, with D perhaps matching TRBD2 (6 bases). Per germline, CDR1 SGHDT and CDR2 YYEEEE. CDR3 size: 15 residues. Trimming shortened V by 0 bases and J by 4 bases, and 11 bases separated the two germline ends. DNA for the CDR3: TGTGCCAGCAGCTTGGGGGAGGTGGGTTACAATGAGCAGTTCTTC. As protein: CASSLGEVGYNEQFF.

The V and J genes are TRBV5-1 and TRBJ1-2, with D possibly matching TRBD1 (5 bases). The ends were cut back, 4 bases at V and 8 bases at J, with 18 bases in the middle. From germline, CDR1 is SGHRS and CDR2 YFSETQ. The CDR3 is 14 amino acids. CDR3 sequence (DNA): TGCGCCAGCAGCCGAGGGGACCCCCTCGGCGGCTACACCTTC. It encodes CASSRGDPLGGYTF.

J is TRBJ2-3 and V is TRBV6-5, with D possibly being TRBD2 (6 bases). Germline V lookup: CDR1 MNHEY, CDR2 SVGAGI. The CDR3 runs 14 residues. Trimming pared 10 bases from V and 6 bases from J, leaving 20 bases between. CDR3 bases: TGTGCCACCGGGGGAAGAAGAGATACGGATACGCAGTATTTT. It is translated as CATGGRRDTDTQYF.

This sequence joins TRBV27 and TRBJ2-7; 7 bases align to TRBD2. V trimming: 6 bases; J trimming: 1 base; junction bases outside the gene matches: 12. Germline CDR1 and CDR2: MNHEY and SMNVEV (reference sequence). This CDR3 is 16 amino acids long. CDR3 sequence reads: CASSGLGGGLSYEQYF. DNA of the CDR3: TGTGCCAGCAGCGGACTCGGGGGAGGGTTATCCTACGAGCAGTACTTC.

The chain carries TRBV27 and TRBJ2-2; 10 bases are shared with TRBD2. CDR1 is MNHEY, CDR2 SMNVEV, per germline (reference sequence). V was pared by 3 bases and J by 12 bases, with 7 bases of the junction left unmatched. The CDR3 is made up of 14 amino acids. The CDR3 DNA sequence: TGTGCCAGCAGTTTCAGCGGGAGGGCCGCGAAGCTGTTTTTT. Its protein product is CASSFSGRAAKLFF.